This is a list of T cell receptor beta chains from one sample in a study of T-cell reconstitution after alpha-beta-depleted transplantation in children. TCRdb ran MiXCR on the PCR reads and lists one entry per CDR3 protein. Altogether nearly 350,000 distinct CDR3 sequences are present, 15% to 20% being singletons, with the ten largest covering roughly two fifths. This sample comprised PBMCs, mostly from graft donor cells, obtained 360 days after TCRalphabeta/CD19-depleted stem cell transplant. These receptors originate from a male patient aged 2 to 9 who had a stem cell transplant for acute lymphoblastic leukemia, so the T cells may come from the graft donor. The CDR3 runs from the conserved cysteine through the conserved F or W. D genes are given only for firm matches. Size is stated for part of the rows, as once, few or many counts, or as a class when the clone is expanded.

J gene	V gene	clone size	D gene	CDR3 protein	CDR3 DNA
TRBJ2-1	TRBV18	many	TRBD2	CASSPSSGVAYNEQFF	TGTGCCAGCTCACCCTCTAGCGGGGTAGCCTACAATGAGCAGTTCTTC
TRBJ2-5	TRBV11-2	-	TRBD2	CASSLVPGGETQYF	TGTGCCAGCAGCTTAGTCCCGGGGGGAGAGACCCAGTACTTC
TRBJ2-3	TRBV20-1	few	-	CSARDIAEGPNTDTQYF	TGCAGTGCTAGAGATATAGCAGAGGGGCCAAACACAGATACGCAGTATTTT
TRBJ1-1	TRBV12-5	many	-	CASGRGVGVNTEAFF	TGTGCTAGTGGTCGGGGGGTAGGGGTTAACACTGAAGCTTTCTTT
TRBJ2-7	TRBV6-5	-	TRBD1	CASSYGTGYYEQYF	TGTGCCAGCAGTTACGGGACAGGGTACTACGAGCAGTACTTC
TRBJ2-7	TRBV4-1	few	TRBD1	CASSNRVTQGLYEQYF	TGCGCCAGCAGCAATCGAGTAACACAGGGGCTATACGAGCAGTACTTC
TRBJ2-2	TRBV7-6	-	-	CASSLAFRGETGELFF	TGTGCCAGCAGCTTAGCGTTCAGGGGTGAGACCGGGGAGCTGTTTTTT
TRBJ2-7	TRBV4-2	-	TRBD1	CASSPGSWTGDEQYF	TGTGCCAGCAGCCCCGGTTCCTGGACAGGGGACGAGCAGTACTTC
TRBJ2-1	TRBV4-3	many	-	CASSQVSGNEQFF	TGCGCCAGCAGCCAAGTATCCGGGAATGAGCAGTTCTTC
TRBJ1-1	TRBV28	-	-	CASTWGRSGNTEAFF	TGTGCCAGCACCTGGGGACGATCCGGGAACACTGAAGCTTTCTTT
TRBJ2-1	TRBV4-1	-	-	CASSLEGARGEQFF	TGCGCCAGCAGCCTAGAGGGGGCGCGGGGTGAGCAGTTCTTC
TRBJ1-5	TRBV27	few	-	CASKEGSGHSRPQHF	TGTGCCAGCAAGGAGGGGTCAGGCCATTCTCGGCCCCAGCATTTT
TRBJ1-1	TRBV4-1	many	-	CASSHRPGEKNTEAFF	TGCGCCAGCAGCCATCGCCCCGGGGAAAAAAACACTGAAGCTTTCTTT
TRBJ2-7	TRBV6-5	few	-	CASSYRGLNSEGYEQYF	TGTGCCAGCAGTTACCGAGGACTAAACAGTGAGGGCTACGAGCAGTACTTC
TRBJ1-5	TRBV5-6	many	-	CASSLRGVGIQPQHF	TGTGCCAGCAGCTTGAGAGGGGTCGGGATTCAGCCCCAGCATTTT
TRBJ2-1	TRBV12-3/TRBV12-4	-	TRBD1	CASSLGQGEYNEQFF	TGTGCCAGCAGTCTAGGACAGGGAGAGTACAATGAGCAGTTCTTC
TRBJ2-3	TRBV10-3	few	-	CAISETGIVTDTQYF	TGTGCCATCAGTGAGACAGGGATTGTAACAGATACGCAGTATTTT
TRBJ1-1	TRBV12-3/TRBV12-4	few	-	CASSKGPLNTEAFF	TGTGCCAGCAGCAAGGGGCCTTTGAACACTGAAGCTTTCTTT
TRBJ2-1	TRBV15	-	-	CATSWTGLRRNHNEQFF	TGTGCCACCAGCTGGACGGGGTTACGACGGAACCACAATGAGCAGTTCTTC
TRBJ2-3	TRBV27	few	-	CASSFFSTDTQYF	TGTGCCAGCAGTTTCTTCAGCACAGATACGCAGTATTTT
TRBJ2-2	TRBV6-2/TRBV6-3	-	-	CASLPSPARSPTGELFF	TGTGCCAGCCTTCCCAGCCCGGCTAGGTCCCCCACCGGGGAGCTGTTTTTT
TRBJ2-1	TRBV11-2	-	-	CASSLIRGGSYNEQFF	TGTGCCAGCAGCTTAATCAGGGGGGGCTCCTACAATGAGCAGTTCTTC
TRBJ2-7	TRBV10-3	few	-	CAISELGNTYEQYF	TGTGCCATCAGTGAGTTGGGGAATACCTACGAGCAGTACTTC
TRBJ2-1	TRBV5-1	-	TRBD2	CASSLELAGEYNEQFF	TGCGCCAGCAGCTTGGAACTAGCGGGAGAGTACAATGAGCAGTTCTTC
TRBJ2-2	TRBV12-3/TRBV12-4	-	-	CASIGGRLNTGELFF	TGTGCCAGCATAGGAGGCAGGCTGAACACCGGGGAGCTGTTTTTT
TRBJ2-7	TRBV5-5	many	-	CASSFPGGPPMEQYF	TGTGCCAGCAGCTTTCCCGGAGGCCCCCCTATGGAGCAGTACTTC
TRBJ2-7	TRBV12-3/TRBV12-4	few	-	CASSFVRVAEQYF	TGTGCCAGCAGTTTCGTAAGGGTGGCCGAGCAGTACTTC
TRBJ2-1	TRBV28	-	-	CASSFPLVDETDLYNEQFF	TGTGCCAGCAGTTTCCCCTTGGTGGATGAGACAGACTTATACAATGAGCAGTTCTTC
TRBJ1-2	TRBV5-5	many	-	CASSLDGGNRQRYGYTF	TGTGCCAGCAGCTTGGATGGGGGCAACCGCCAGAGATATGGCTACACCTTC
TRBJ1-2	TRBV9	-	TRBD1	CASSVGGGGDFSDGYTF	TGTGCCAGCAGCGTCGGCGGAGGGGGCGATTTTAGCGATGGCTACACCTTC
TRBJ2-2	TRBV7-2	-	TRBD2	CASSLHPGLVNGELFF	TGTGCCAGCAGCTTACACCCCGGACTAGTAAACGGGGAGCTGTTTTTT
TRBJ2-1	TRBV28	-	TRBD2	CASSFTSGVNEQFF	TGTGCCAGCAGCTTCACTAGCGGAGTCAATGAGCAGTTCTTC
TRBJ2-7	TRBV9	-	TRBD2	CASSGGLVVHEQYF	TGTGCCAGCAGCGGAGGACTAGTTGTCCACGAGCAGTACTTC
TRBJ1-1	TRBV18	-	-	CASSPLLQAMNTEAFF	TGTGCCAGCTCACCACTGCTACAGGCCATGAACACTGAAGCTTTCTTT
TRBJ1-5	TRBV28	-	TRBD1	CASSLLQGGGYSNQPQHF	TGTGCCAGCAGTTTATTGCAGGGGGGAGGCTATAGCAATCAGCCCCAGCATTTT
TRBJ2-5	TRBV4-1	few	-	CASSHEDRETQYF	TGCGCCAGCAGCCATGAGGACAGAGAGACCCAGTACTTC
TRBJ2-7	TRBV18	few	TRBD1	CASSGQGTYEQYF	TGTGCCAGCTCAGGACAGGGAACCTACGAGCAGTACTTC